The rows below give T cell receptor beta chains drawn from one sample of a study of shared clonotypes between healthy human individuals. Sequenced by immunoSEQ multiplex PCR; TCRdb stores in-frame clones only, minus some. The sample comprises around 600,000 clones, roughly 98% of which are singletons, and less than 0.35% rests with the top ten. The sequenced sample was naive CD8+ T cells sorted from blood. These receptors came from a man between 25 and 39 years old in good health. CDR3s leave out the opening cysteine and the closing phenylalanine or tryptophan.

j_call	v_call	cdr3_aa
TRBJ2-1	TRBV7-8	ASSPGTIAGYRSYEQF
TRBJ2-4	TRBV5-4	ASREWGGVFDKNIQY
TRBJ2-3	TRBV2	ASRLGLASTDTQY
TRBJ2-1	TRBV6-5	ASGGSYNEQF
TRBJ2-1	TRBV7-8	ASSLEGFYNEQF
TRBJ2-7	TRBV9	ASSVGSSTFSYEQY
TRBJ2-1	TRBV27	ASSFPLARDNEQF
TRBJ2-7	TRBV11-2	ASSPRPVGEQY
TRBJ2-1	TRBV5-1	ASSLKQGDNEQF
TRBJ1-3	TRBV7-6	ASSLFLGAGNTIY
TRBJ1-4	TRBV5-5	ASSFRLGDSTNEKLF
TRBJ2-5	TRBV5-4	ASSLTGETQY
TRBJ2-3	TRBV13	ASSPRTSGGNY
TRBJ2-3	TRBV11-3	ASKGRESDTQY
TRBJ2-5	TRBV28	ASSLMIEPNLQETQY
TRBJ1-4	TRBV28	ASSFGQGSAHELF
TRBJ2-1	TRBV6-5	ASSYETSGNNEQF
TRBJ2-2	TRBV29-1	SALLALDTGELF
TRBJ2-1	TRBV5-1	ASSLGLERYNEQF
TRBJ1-2	TRBV7-9	ASTTEGRGYT
TRBJ2-3	TRBV15	ATSTPLRGTTDTQY
TRBJ2-3	TRBV29-1	SVTSGRAPQADTQY
TRBJ2-1	TRBV11-2	ASSLSLGSSYNEQF
TRBJ2-1	TRBV7-9	ASSLSDFTSHQF
TRBJ2-3	TRBV13	ASSPTPGLAHPDTQY
TRBJ2-7	TRBV7-8	ASSLPELGAGVLYEQY
TRBJ1-2	TRBV15	ATSGEGIVNYGYT
TRBJ2-2	TRBV27	ASHQSGELF
TRBJ2-1	TRBV7-9	ASSPSTSGEYNEQF
TRBJ1-1	TRBV6-6	ASSLTLGNTEAF
TRBJ2-5	TRBV4-1	ASSQKFPTSGPEETQY
TRBJ2-1	TRBV11-3	ASSQNGVNEQF
TRBJ2-3	TRBV5-6	ASSLAGGRTDTQY
TRBJ2-3	TRBV28	ASRTGLPTDTQY
TRBJ2-1	TRBV10-2	ASSEGSDEQF
TRBJ2-2	TRBV19	ASSIPPSGELF
TRBJ2-1	TRBV5-6	ASSSPDDLKWDEQF
TRBJ1-1	TRBV27	ASSSRQGAIPEAF
TRBJ2-7	TRBV27	ASSRQRGSYEQY
TRBJ2-7	TRBV7-9	ASSLERDKYEQY